Listed here are 19 T cell receptor beta chains from one sample, sequenced in a study of blood T cell repertoires in COVID-19. Sequencing used immunoSEQ multiplex PCR; TCRdb keeps in-frame clones, though not all of them. This sample has under 150,000 clones, with around 80% found just once. Sequencing was done on a sample of peripheral blood. These receptors all stem from a woman aged 45-60 years with acute or convalescent COVID-19.

This chain links TRBV7-9 with TRBJ1-1, with 8 bases fitting TRBD1. After removal of 5 bases from V and 5 bases from J, the junction contained 7 bases not matched to a gene. This CDR3 is built from 14 residues. Looked up from germline, CDR1 is SEHNR and CDR2 is FQNEAQ (reference sequence). The CDR3 nucleotides read TGTGCCAGCAGCGGTGCCGGGACAGGTACTGAAGCTTTCTTT. Its protein product is CASSGAGTGTEAFF.

The rearrangement joins TRBV5-4 to TRBJ1-2; 7 bases are shared with TRBD1. Germline lookup yields CDR1 SGHNT and CDR2 YYREEE (reference sequence). V lost 4 bases to trimming and J lost 6 bases; unmatched junction nucleotides: 9. The CDR3 consists of 14 residues. The CDR3 DNA is TGTGCCAGCAGCCTAGGACAGGTGATAAATGGCTACACCTTC. This gives the protein CASSLGQVINGYTF.

The chain employs TRBV12-3 or TRBV12-4 and TRBJ1-3, with D perhaps TRBD1 (5 bases). The V gene lost 4 bases and the J gene lost 2 bases, with 6 bases spanning the gap. CDR3 length: 13 residues. The CDR3: CASSSGTGNTIYF. CDR3 coding DNA: TGTGCCAGCAGTTCAGGGACTGGAAACACCATATATTTT.

This sequence joins TRBV11-1 and TRBJ2-7; perhaps TRBD2 as D (5 bases). Looked up from germline, CDR1 is SGHAT and CDR2 is FQDESV (reference sequence). This CDR3 is built from 12 residues. V lost 3 bases, J lost 4 bases, and 7 bases lay in between. The CDR3 bases are TGTGCCAGCAGCTTGGGAGCATACGAGCAGTACTTC. Amino acids: CASSLGAYEQYF. The full variable domain, rest sourced from reference TRBV11-1 and TRBJ2-7, is EAEVAQSPRYKITEKSQAVAFWCDPISGHATLYWYRQILGQGPELLVQFQDESVVDDSQLPKDRFSAERLKGVDSTLKIQPAELGDSAMYLCASSLGAYEQYFGPGTRLTVT.

The CDR3 coding sequence is TGCGCCAGCGGATCCCTGGGGGCGGAGACCCAGTACTTC. As protein: CASGSLGAETQYF. The J gene is TRBJ2-5, the V gene TRBV5-1; D possibly corresponds to TRBD1 (6 bases). CDR1 and CDR2 from the germline V gene are SGHRS and YFSETQ. This CDR3 is 13 amino acids long. V was pared by 7 bases and J by 5 bases, with 15 bases between.

J is TRBJ2-7 and V is TRBV7-2; D is possibly TRBD2 (5 bases). V was trimmed by 5 bases and J by 5 bases, leaving 16 bases between them. The CDR3 is 14 residues long. Germline V gene lookup returns CDR1 SGHTA and CDR2 FQGNSA. DNA of the CDR3: TGTGCCAGCAGCCCAGGACCGGGAACGGACGAGCAGTACTTC. Translated: CASSPGPGTDEQYF.

The V gene is TRBV11-2, the J gene TRBJ1-1, with TRBD1 as a possible D gene (6 bases). Germline V CDR1 and CDR2: SGHAT, FQNNGV. This CDR3 is 14 amino acids long. V lost 4 bases to trimming and J lost 4 bases, with 13 bases between them. For the CDR3, the DNA is TGTGCCAGCAGCTGGCAGGGGATGGGCACTGAAGCTTTCTTT. Protein: CASSWQGMGTEAFF. Drawing the rest from reference TRBV11-2 and TRBJ1-1, the complete variable domain is EAGVAQSPRYKIIEKRQSVAFWCNPISGHATLYWYQQILGQGPKLLIQFQNNGVVDDSQLPKDRFSAERLKGVDSTLKIQPAKLEDSAVYLCASSWQGMGTEAFFGQGTRLTVV.

This rearrangement joins TRBV27 to TRBJ1-5, with D unclear. Germline V gives CDR1 MNHEY, CDR2 SMNVEV (reference sequence). The CDR3 spans 13 residues. V was trimmed by 4 bases and J by 0 bases, leaving 4 bases between them. The CDR3 loop reads CASSSISNQPQHF. DNA of the CDR3: TGTGCCAGCAGTTCCATTAGCAATCAGCCCCAGCATTTT.

The chain links TRBV29-1 to TRBJ1-2; D is perhaps TRBD1 (5 bases). The V gene's germline CDR1 is SQVTM and CDR2 ANQGSEA. The CDR3 sequence is 13 residues long. The germline V and J ends were trimmed by 6 bases and 7 bases, with 18 bases remaining between them. The CDR3 is CSVERGRAAGYTF. In DNA form, the CDR3 reads TGCAGCGTCGAGCGGGGCAGGGCGGCTGGCTACACCTTC.

This clone was recorded a few times. V and J are TRBV27 and TRBJ1-2; perhaps TRBD1 as D (5 bases). Germline CDR1 is MNHEY and CDR2 is SMNVEV (reference sequence). This CDR3 region has 13 residues. Trimming stripped 5 bases from V and 7 bases from J, with 14 bases between. As DNA, the CDR3 is TGTGCCAGCAGTACCGGGGGGTCGGGTGGCTACACCTTC. Translation gives CASSTGGSGGYTF.

The CDR3 is CASSDGPGFNTEAFF. Here the CDR3 DNA reads TGTGCCAGCAGTGACGGGCCAGGCTTTAACACTGAAGCTTTCTTT. The chain is built from TRBV6-4 and TRBJ1-1; D not certain. V was pared by 2 bases and J by 2 bases, with 12 bases between. Germline CDR1 MRHNA, CDR2 SNTAGT. This CDR3 has 15 amino acids.

V usage is TRBV19 and J usage is TRBJ1-5; 9 bases map to TRBD1. Per the germline V gene, CDR1 is LNHDA and CDR2 is SQIVND (reference sequence). Trimming took 10 bases from V and 7 from J; bases not matched to a gene: 8. This CDR3 comprises 13 residues. This CDR3 reads CATTTGGGQPQHF. The CDR3 region has the DNA TGTGCCACCACGACAGGGGGAGGACAGCCCCAGCATTTT.

This chain links TRBV7-8 with TRBJ1-2; TRBD1 matches at 7 bases. CDR3 length: 13 residues. Germline V gene data show CDR1 as SGHVS and CDR2 as FQNEAQ. V shed 4 bases, J shed 7 bases, and the junction held 6 bases outside the gene matches. This chain's CDR3 is CASSSRQGAGYTF. CDR3 sequence (DNA): TGTGCCAGCAGCTCCCGACAGGGAGCTGGCTACACCTTC.

J is TRBJ2-7 and V is TRBV5-8, with D perhaps TRBD1 (6 bases). Trimming pared 4 bases from V and 6 bases from J, leaving 23 bases between. The CDR3 has 16 residues. Per the germline V gene, CDR1 is SGHTS and CDR2 is YDEGEE. The DNA of the CDR3 is TGTGCCAGCAGCCTGGAATTTGGCAGGGGAGTGATCGAGCAGTACTTC. It yields the protein CASSLEFGRGVIEQYF.

The chain has TRBV5-1 and TRBJ2-1; 8 positions match TRBD1. The length of the CDR3 is 18 residues. Germline loops: CDR1 SGHRS, CDR2 YFSETQ. Trimming took 0 bases from V and 0 from J; bases not matched to a gene: 8. The CDR3 loop reads CASSLGPQGANSYNEQFF. Here the CDR3 DNA reads TGCGCCAGCAGCTTGGGACCGCAGGGGGCTAACTCCTACAATGAGCAGTTCTTC.

The chain links TRBV7-2 to TRBJ2-5, with 9 nucleotides matching TRBD2. Germline CDR1 reads SGHTA; CDR2 reads FQGNSA. Trimming took 2 bases from V and 1 from J; bases not matched to a gene: 2. The CDR3 sequence is 15 residues long. CDR3 protein: CASSLSSGVQETQYF. DNA for the CDR3: TGTGCCAGCAGCTTATCTAGCGGGGTCCAAGAGACCCAGTACTTC.

This clone has just a few counts. The genes are TRBV7-2 and TRBJ1-6; possibly TRBD1 for D (6 bases). The CDR3 covers 17 residues. Looked up from germline, CDR1 is SGHTA and CDR2 is FQGNSA. V gave up 5 bases and J gave up 6 bases, with 20 bases separating them. The CDR3 sequence is CASSLGGGVAGNSPLHF. CDR3 DNA: TGTGCCAGCAGCCTGGGAGGGGGAGTAGCTGGTAATTCACCCCTCCACTTT.

The J gene is TRBJ1-1, the V gene TRBV5-4; possible D gene TRBD1, 5 bases. The CDR3 has 13 amino acids. V shed 0 bases and J shed 4 bases, with 7 bases lying between them. The germline V gene has CDR1 SGHNT and CDR2 YYREEE (reference sequence). Written as DNA, the CDR3 is TGTGCCAGCAGCTTGGGCGGGACCACTGAAGCTTTCTTT. Protein product: CASSLGGTTEAFF.

This clone was seen a handful of times. The chain has TRBV7-3 and TRBJ2-7; D perhaps matches TRBD1 (5 bases). Trimming removed 5 bases from V and 6 bases from J, with 14 bases in between. Germline lookup yields CDR1 SGHTA and CDR2 FQGTGA. The CDR3 is 13 residues long. The CDR3: CASSPSGRSEQYF. In DNA form, the CDR3 reads TGTGCCAGCAGCCCCTCAGGGCGTTCCGAGCAGTACTTC.